This T cell receptor beta chain was retrieved from a study of cytomegalovirus exposure and HLA in healthy donors. A multiplex PCR was run with 60 Vbeta primers and 13 Jbeta primers. The repertoire was sequenced with immunoSEQ multiplex PCR; TCRdb's copy has only in-frame clones and lacks some. The sample carries about 180,000 clones, roughly 80% recorded once. The clonotype originates from a man aged 18 to 30 in good health and CMV-seronegative. Sequences were obtained from PBMCs.

The CDR3 DNA reads TGTGCCAGCATAGCAGCACTAGCGGACTACAATGAGCAGTTCTTC. Translating it yields CASIAALADYNEQFF. V is TRBV2 and J is TRBJ2-1; 8 positions agree with TRBD2. V trimming: 7 bases; J trimming: 3 bases; junction bases outside the gene matches: 8. The CDR3 has 15 residues. The germline V gene encodes CDR1 SNHLY and CDR2 FYNNEI.